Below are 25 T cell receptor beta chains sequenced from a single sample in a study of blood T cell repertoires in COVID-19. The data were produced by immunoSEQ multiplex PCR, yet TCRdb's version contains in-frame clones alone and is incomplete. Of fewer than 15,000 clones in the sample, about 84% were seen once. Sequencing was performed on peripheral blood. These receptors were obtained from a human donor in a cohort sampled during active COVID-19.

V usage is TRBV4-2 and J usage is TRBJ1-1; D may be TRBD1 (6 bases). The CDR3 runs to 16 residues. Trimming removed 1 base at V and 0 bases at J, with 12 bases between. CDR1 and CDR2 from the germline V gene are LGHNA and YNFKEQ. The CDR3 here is CASSQVISGVNTEAFF. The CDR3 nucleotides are TGTGCCAGCAGCCAAGTAATATCAGGGGTGAACACTGAAGCTTTCTTT.

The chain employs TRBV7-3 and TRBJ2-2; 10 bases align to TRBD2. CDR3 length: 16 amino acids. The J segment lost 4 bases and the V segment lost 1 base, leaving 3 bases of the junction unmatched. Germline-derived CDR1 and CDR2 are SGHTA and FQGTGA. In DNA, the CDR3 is TGTGCCAGCAGCTTAAGTTTAGCGGGAGGCACCGGGGAGCTGTTTTTT. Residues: CASSLSLAGGTGELFF. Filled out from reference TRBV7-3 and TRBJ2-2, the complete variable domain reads GAGVSQTPSNKVTEKGKYVELRCDPISGHTALYWYRQSLGQGPEFLIYFQGTGAADDSGLPNDRFFAVRPEGSVSTLKIQRTERGDSAVYLCASSLSLAGGTGELFFGEGSRLTVL.

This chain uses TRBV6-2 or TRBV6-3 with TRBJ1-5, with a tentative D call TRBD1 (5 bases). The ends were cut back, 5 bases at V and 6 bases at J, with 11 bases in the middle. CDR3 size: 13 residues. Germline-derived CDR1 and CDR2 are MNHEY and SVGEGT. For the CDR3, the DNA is TGTGCCAGCAGTCTGGCGGGGACTCAGCCCCAGCATTTT. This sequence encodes CASSLAGTQPQHF.

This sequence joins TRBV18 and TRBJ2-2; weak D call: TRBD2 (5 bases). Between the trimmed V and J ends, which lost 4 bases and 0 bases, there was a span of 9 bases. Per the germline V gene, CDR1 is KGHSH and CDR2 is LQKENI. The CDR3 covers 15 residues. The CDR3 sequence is CASSRSGTNTGELFF. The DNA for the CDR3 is TGTGCCAGCTCACGTTCCGGGACGAACACCGGGGAGCTGTTTTTT. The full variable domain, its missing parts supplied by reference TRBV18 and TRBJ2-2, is NAGVMQNPRHLVRRRGQEARLRCSPMKGHSHVYWYRQLPEEGLKFMVYLQKENIIDESGMPKERFSAEFPKEGPSILRIQQVVRGDSAAYFCASSRSGTNTGELFFGEGSRLTVL.

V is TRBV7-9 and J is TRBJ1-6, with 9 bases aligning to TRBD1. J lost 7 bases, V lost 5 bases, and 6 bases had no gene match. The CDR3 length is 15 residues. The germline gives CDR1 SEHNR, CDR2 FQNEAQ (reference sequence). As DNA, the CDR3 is TGTGCCAGCAGCCTGATGGGGACAGGGAATTCACCCCTCCACTTT. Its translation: CASSLMGTGNSPLHF.

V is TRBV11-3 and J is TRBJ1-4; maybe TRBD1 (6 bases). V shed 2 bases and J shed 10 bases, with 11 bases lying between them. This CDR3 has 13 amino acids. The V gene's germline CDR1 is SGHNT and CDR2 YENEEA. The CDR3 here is CASSLQGRGKLFF. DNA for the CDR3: TGTGCCAGCAGCTTACAGGGGAGGGGAAAACTGTTTTTT.

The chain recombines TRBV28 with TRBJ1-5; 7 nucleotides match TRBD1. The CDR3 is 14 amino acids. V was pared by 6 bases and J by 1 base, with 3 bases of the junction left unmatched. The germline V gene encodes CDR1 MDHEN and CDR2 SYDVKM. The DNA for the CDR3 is TGTGCCAGCAGGTTACAGGGGAGCAATCAGCCCCAGCATTTT. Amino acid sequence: CASRLQGSNQPQHF.

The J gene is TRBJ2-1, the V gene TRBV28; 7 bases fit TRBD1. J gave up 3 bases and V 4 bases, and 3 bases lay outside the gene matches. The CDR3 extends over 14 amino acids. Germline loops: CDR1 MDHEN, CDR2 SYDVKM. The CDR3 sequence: CASSSQGDYNEQFF. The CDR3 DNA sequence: TGTGCCAGCAGTTCCCAGGGGGACTACAATGAGCAGTTCTTC.

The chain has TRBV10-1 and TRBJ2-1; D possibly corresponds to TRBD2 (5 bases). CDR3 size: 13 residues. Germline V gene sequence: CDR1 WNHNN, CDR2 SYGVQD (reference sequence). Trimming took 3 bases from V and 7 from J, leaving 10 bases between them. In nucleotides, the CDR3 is TGCGCCAGCAGTGACCACTGGGAGAATGAGCAGTTCTTC. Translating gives CASSDHWENEQFF.

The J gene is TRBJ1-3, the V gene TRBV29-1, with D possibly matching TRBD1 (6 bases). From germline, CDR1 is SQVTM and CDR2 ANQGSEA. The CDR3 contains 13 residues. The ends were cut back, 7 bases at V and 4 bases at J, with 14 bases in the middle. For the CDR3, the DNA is TGCAGCGGTCGAGGGGGATACGGAAACACCATATATTTT. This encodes CSGRGGYGNTIYF.

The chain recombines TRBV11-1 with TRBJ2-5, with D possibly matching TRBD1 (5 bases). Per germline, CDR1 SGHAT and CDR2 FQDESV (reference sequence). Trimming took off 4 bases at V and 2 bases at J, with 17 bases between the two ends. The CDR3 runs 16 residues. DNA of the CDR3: TGTGCCAGCAGCTACCGTAGGGGCAGAGAACAAGAGACCCAGTACTTC. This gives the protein CASSYRRGREQETQYF.

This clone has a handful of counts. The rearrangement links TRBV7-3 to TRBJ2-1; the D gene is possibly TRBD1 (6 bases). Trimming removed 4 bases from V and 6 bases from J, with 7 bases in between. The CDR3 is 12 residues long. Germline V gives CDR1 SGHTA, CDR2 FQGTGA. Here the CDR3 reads CASSSDSNEQFF. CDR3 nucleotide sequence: TGTGCCAGCAGCTCGGACAGCAATGAGCAGTTCTTC.

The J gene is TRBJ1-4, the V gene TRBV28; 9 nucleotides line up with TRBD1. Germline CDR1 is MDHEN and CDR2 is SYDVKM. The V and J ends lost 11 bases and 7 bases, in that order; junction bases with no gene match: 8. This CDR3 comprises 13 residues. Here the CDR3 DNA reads TGTGCCTCTTGGGACAGGGAGAGTGAAAAACTGTTTTTT. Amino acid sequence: CASWDRESEKLFF.

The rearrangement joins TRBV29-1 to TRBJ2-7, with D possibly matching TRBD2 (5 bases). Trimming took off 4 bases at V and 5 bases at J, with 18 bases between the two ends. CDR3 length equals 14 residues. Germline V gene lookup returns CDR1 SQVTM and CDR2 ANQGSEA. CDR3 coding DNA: TGCAGCGTTGTAGGGAGAACCCGATCCGACGAGCAGTACTTC. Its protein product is CSVVGRTRSDEQYF.

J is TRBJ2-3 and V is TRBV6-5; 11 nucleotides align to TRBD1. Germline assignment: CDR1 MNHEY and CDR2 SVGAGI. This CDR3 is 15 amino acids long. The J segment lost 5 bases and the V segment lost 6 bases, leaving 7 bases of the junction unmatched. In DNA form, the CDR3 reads TGTGCCAGCAGCGCCGGGACAGGGGGTGTAGATACGCAGTATTTT. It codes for CASSAGTGGVDTQYF.

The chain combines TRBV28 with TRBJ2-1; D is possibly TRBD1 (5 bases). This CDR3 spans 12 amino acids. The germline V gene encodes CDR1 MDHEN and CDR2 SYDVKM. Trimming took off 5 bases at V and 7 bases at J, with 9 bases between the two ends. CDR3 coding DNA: TGTGCCAGCAGTCATAGGGGAAATGAGCAGTTCTTC. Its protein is CASSHRGNEQFF.

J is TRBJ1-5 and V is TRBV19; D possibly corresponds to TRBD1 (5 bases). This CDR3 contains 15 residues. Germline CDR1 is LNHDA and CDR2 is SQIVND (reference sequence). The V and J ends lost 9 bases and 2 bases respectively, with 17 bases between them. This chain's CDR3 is CASGTQGGGNQPQHF. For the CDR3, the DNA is TGTGCCAGCGGGACTCAGGGTGGAGGCAATCAGCCCCAGCATTTT.

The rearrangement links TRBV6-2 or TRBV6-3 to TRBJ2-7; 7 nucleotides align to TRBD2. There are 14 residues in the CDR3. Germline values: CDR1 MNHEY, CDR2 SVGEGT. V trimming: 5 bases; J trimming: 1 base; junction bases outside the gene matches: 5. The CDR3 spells CASSRSGGSYEQYF. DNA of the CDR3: TGTGCCAGCAGTCGCTCGGGGGGATCCTACGAGCAGTACTTC.

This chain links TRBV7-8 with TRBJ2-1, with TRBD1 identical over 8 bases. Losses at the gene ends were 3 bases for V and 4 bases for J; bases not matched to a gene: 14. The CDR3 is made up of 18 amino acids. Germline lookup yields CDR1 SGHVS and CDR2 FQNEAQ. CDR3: CASSFTTFLDRDYNEQFF. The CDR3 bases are TGTGCCAGCAGCTTTACCACTTTCCTGGACAGGGATTACAATGAGCAGTTCTTC. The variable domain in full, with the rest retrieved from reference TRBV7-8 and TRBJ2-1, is GAGVSQSPRYKVAKRGQDVALRCDPISGHVSLFWYQQALGQGPEFLTYFQNEAQLDKSGLPSDRFFAERPEGSVSTLKIQRTQQEDSAVYLCASSFTTFLDRDYNEQFFGPGTRLTVL.

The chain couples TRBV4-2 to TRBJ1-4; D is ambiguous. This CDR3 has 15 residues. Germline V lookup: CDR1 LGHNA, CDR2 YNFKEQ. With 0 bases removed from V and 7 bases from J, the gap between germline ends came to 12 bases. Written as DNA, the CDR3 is TGTGCCAGCAGCCAAGATGAGGGCTCTGGTGAAAAACTGTTTTTT. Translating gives CASSQDEGSGEKLFF.

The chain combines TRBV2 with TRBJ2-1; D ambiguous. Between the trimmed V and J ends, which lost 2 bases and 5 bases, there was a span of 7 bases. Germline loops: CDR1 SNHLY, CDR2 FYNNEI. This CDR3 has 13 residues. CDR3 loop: CASSETDNNEQFF. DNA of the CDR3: TGTGCCAGCAGTGAAACAGACAACAATGAGCAGTTCTTC.

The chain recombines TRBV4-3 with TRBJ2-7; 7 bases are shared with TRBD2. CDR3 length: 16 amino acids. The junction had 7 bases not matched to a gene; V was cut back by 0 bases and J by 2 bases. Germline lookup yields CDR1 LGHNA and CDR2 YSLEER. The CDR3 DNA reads TGCGCCAGCAGCCAAGAATGGGGAGGGGTAGCCTACGAGCAGTACTTC. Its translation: CASSQEWGGVAYEQYF.

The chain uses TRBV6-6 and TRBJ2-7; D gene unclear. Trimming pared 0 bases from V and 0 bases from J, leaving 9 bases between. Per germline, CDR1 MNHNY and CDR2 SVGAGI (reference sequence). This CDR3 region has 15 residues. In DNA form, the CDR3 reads TGTGCCAGCAGTTACTCGAAACGACTCTCCTACGAGCAGTACTTC. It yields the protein CASSYSKRLSYEQYF.

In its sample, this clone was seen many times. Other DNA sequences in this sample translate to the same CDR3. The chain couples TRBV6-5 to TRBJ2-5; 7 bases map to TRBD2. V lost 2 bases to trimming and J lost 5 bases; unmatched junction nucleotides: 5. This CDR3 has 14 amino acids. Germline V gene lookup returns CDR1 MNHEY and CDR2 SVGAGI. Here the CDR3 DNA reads TGTGCCAGCAGTTACGGTAGCGGGCCTGAGACCCAGTACTTC. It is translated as CASSYGSGPETQYF.

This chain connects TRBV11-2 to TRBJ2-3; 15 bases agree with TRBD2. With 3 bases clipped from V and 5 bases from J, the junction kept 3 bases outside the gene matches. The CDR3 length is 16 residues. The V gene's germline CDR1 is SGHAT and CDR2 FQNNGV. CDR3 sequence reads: CASSLGLAGGIDTQYF. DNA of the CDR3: TGTGCCAGCAGCTTGGGACTAGCGGGAGGCATAGATACGCAGTATTTT.